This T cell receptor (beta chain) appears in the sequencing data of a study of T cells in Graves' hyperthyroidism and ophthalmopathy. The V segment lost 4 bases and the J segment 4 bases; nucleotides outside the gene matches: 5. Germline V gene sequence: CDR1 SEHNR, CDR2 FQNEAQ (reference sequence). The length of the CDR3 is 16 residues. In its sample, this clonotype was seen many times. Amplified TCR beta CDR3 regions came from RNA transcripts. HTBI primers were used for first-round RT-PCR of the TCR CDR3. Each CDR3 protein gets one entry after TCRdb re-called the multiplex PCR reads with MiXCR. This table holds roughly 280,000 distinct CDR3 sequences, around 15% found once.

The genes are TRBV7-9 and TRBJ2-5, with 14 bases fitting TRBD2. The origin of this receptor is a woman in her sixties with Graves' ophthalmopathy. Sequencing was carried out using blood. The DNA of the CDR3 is TGTGCCAGCAGCTCCCGGACTAGCGGGAGGACAGAGACCCAGTACTTC. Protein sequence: CASSSRTSGRTETQYF.